The clone carrying this T cell receptor beta chain has more than one count but fewer than ten. The target antigen is unknown. The CDR3 consists of 14 residues. The germline CDR1 and CDR2 sequences are SGHVS and FQNEAQ. V dropped 1 base and J dropped 1 base, with 7 bases sitting between them. Treatment of the sample: approximately 10-day PBMC culture with coronavirus spike peptide pools or control peptides (ViraFEST assay). ViraFEST used peptide pools to expand antigen-specific T cells before TCR sequencing. The sample comes from a study of vaccination and CD4 T cells after COVID-19. Sequencing of cultured CD4+ T cell DNA used the Oncomine TCR Beta short-read assay. Investigators isolated genomic DNA from cultured CD4+ T cells. From the PCR reads, TCRdb called clonotypes with MiXCR, one entry per CDR3 protein. The table has over 4,500 distinct CDR3 sequences, roughly 50% seen once; the top ten hold roughly a fifth.

Sequenced input: CD4+ T cells from blood, cultured in vitro. The TCR originated in a human donor who had recovered from COVID-19. The rearrangement uses TRBV7-8 and TRBJ2-5; TRBD1 is a possible D gene (5 bases). The CDR3 here is CASSLVRVQETQYF. The CDR3 nucleotides are TGTGCCAGCAGCTTAGTCAGGGTCCAAGAGACCCAGTACTTC.